The 29 T cell receptor beta chains reported below all come from one sample, sequenced in a study of blood T cell repertoires in COVID-19. Sequencing used immunoSEQ multiplex PCR; TCRdb keeps in-frame clones, though not all of them. The sample contains about 160,000 clones, about 86% of which appear only once. What was sequenced was peripheral blood. Receptor source: a woman in her 70s with COVID-19, enrolled during active disease.

This rearrangement joins TRBV25-1 to TRBJ1-6; D gene ambiguous. This CDR3 has 14 residues. The germline V and J ends were trimmed by 6 bases and 10 bases, with 16 bases remaining between them. Looked up from germline, CDR1 is MGHDK and CDR2 is SYGVNS. The CDR3 coding sequence is TGTGCCAGCAGGGAGAAGGAGGCAGGATCACCCCTCCACTTT. Translated: CASREKEAGSPLHF.

The rearrangement uses TRBV12-3 or TRBV12-4 and TRBJ1-2; possibly TRBD1 for D (5 bases). Trimming stripped 5 bases from V and 3 bases from J, with 10 bases between. The CDR3 covers 13 residues. The CDR3 loop is CASSPGGYYGYTF. CDR3 sequence (DNA): TGTGCCAGCAGTCCCGGGGGGTACTATGGCTACACCTTC.

The chain has TRBV18 and TRBJ1-5; no reliable D call. This CDR3 has 14 residues. Germline loops: CDR1 KGHSH, CDR2 LQKENI. Trimming stripped 3 bases from V and 4 bases from J, with 10 bases between. The CDR3 DNA is TGTGCCAGCTCACCGGCGGCAGATAATCAGCCCCAGCATTTT. It codes for CASSPAADNQPQHF. The whole variable domain, filled in from reference TRBV18 and TRBJ1-5, reads NAGVMQNPRHLVRRRGQEARLRCSPMKGHSHVYWYRQLPEEGLKFMVYLQKENIIDESGMPKERFSAEFPKEGPSILRIQQVVRGDSAAYFCASSPAADNQPQHFGDGTRLSIL.

This clone was recorded a few times. The chain uses TRBV28 and TRBJ1-6; the D is unclear. The CDR3 loop spans 14 amino acids. CDR1 and CDR2 (germline): MDHEN, SYDVKM. V was shortened by 5 bases and J by 5 bases, with 10 bases between the two germline ends. The CDR3 loop reads CASSLRHDNSPLHF. In DNA form, the CDR3 reads TGTGCCAGCAGTCTACGACACGATAATTCACCCCTCCACTTT. Using reference TRBV28 and TRBJ1-6 for the parts outside the CDR3, the full variable domain is DVKVTQSSRYLVKRTGEKVFLECVQDMDHENMFWYRQDPGLGLRLIYFSYDVKMKEKGDIPEGYSVSREKKERFSLILESASTNQTSMYLCASSLRHDNSPLHFGNGTRLTVT.

This chain joins TRBV3-1 (or the pseudogene TRBV3-2) and TRBJ1-1, with TRBD1 as a possible D gene (6 bases). Germline V CDR1 and CDR2: LGHDT, YNNKEL (reference sequence). V lost 3 bases to trimming and J lost 12 bases, with 17 bases between them. This CDR3 contains 13 residues. In nucleotides, the CDR3 is TGTGCCAGCAGCCAGGACCCCACAGGGATCACTTTCTTT. Translated: CASSQDPTGITFF.

The chain carries TRBV11-2 and TRBJ1-1; maybe TRBD1 (5 bases). With 1 base removed from V and 3 bases from J, the gap between germline ends came to 6 bases. The CDR3 contains 13 residues. Germline-derived CDR1 and CDR2 are SGHAT and FQNNGV. The CDR3 loop reads CASSLGGDTEAFF. The DNA for the CDR3 is TGTGCCAGCAGCTTAGGGGGGGACACTGAAGCTTTCTTT.

V and J are TRBV7-2 and TRBJ1-1, with 9 bases fitting TRBD1. This CDR3 is built from 13 residues. The V and J ends lost 5 bases and 8 bases, in that order; junction bases with no gene match: 6. Germline V CDR1 and CDR2: SGHTA, FQGNSA. The chain's CDR3 is CASSGQGSWEAFF. The CDR3 region has the DNA TGTGCCAGCAGCGGACAGGGGAGTTGGGAAGCTTTCTTT.

The CDR3 DNA is TGCGCCATCACCGCCTTCCACCGGGGGTTGACTGAAGCTTTCTTT. This sequence encodes CAITAFHRGLTEAFF. V and J are TRBV10-1 and TRBJ1-1, with TRBD1 as a possible D gene (5 bases). Trimming removed 10 bases at V and 5 bases at J, with 23 bases between. Per the germline V gene, CDR1 is WNHNN and CDR2 is SYGVQD (reference sequence). CDR3 length: 15 residues.

The genes are TRBV29-1 and TRBJ1-1; possibly TRBD1 for D (6 bases). The CDR3 has 13 residues. The germline CDR1 and CDR2 sequences are SQVTM and ANQGSEA. V was cut by 1 base and J by 10 bases, with 16 bases left in between. CDR3 sequence (DNA): TGCAGCGTTGAAGGGCGGCAGGGGACGGGAGCTTTCTTT. It is translated as CSVEGRQGTGAFF.

V is TRBV7-2 and J is TRBJ2-2; D is uncertain. CDR3 size: 15 residues. Germline V gene data show CDR1 as SGHTA and CDR2 as FQGNSA. Deletions cut 6 bases from V and 4 bases from J, with 15 bases between. CDR3 loop: CASSSTSLSTGELFF. CDR3 sequence (DNA): TGTGCCAGCAGTTCCACCAGTTTGTCCACCGGGGAGCTGTTTTTT.

In this sample, this clone turned up once. This rearrangement joins TRBV7-8 to TRBJ2-1; 7 bases match TRBD2. Losses at the gene ends were 4 bases for V and 7 bases for J; bases not matched to a gene: 10. The CDR3 loop spans 15 amino acids. Germline-derived CDR1 and CDR2 are SGHVS and FQNEAQ. CDR3: CASSSPWRGRNEQFF. The CDR3 DNA sequence: TGTGCCAGCAGCTCCCCGTGGCGGGGGAGGAATGAGCAGTTCTTC.

J is TRBJ1-6 and V is TRBV28; D unclear. Germline V gives CDR1 MDHEN, CDR2 SYDVKM. There are 13 residues in the CDR3. Trimming pared 5 bases from V and 10 bases from J, leaving 12 bases between. The CDR3 spells CASSGPPPSPLHF. CDR3 DNA: TGTGCCAGCAGTGGCCCCCCGCCCTCACCCCTCCACTTT.

The chain recombines TRBV28 with TRBJ1-2; D is uncertain. The CDR3 is 16 amino acids. The germline gives CDR1 MDHEN, CDR2 SYDVKM. V shed 7 bases and J shed 4 bases, with 22 bases lying between them. CDR3 sequence: CASTIIVNSHFYGYTF. In DNA, the CDR3 is TGTGCCAGCACCATAATCGTGAACAGCCACTTCTATGGCTACACCTTC.

The rearrangement links TRBV5-1 to TRBJ2-7, with D perhaps TRBD2 (6 bases). Germline V gene sequence: CDR1 SGHRS, CDR2 YFSETQ. V lost 0 bases, J lost 0 bases, and 16 bases lay in between. The CDR3 is 17 residues long. The CDR3 here is CASSLAWGDASSYEQYF. CDR3 DNA: TGCGCCAGCAGCTTGGCCTGGGGGGACGCGAGCTCCTACGAGCAGTACTTC.

The rearrangement uses TRBV7-2 and TRBJ2-1, with TRBD2 identical over 11 bases. Germline CDR1 is SGHTA and CDR2 is FQGNSA. This CDR3 has 15 residues. With V trimmed by 5 bases and J by 3 bases, 3 bases remained unmatched. The CDR3 DNA is TGTGCCAGCAGCATTAGCGGGGGGGGCTACAATGAGCAGTTCTTC. Translated: CASSISGGGYNEQFF. The entire variable domain, with the rest obtained from reference TRBV7-2 and TRBJ2-1, is as follows: GAGVSQSPSNKVTEKGKDVELRCDPISGHTALYWYRQSLGQGLEFLIYFQGNSAPDKSGLPSDRFSAERTGGSVSTLTIQRTQQEDSAVYLCASSISGGGYNEQFFGPGTRLTVL.

The V gene is TRBV5-6, the J gene TRBJ2-7; 7 bases match TRBD1. With 7 bases clipped from V and 1 base from J, the junction kept 8 bases outside the gene matches. The germline CDR1 and CDR2 sequences are SGHDT and YYEEEE. CDR3 length equals 14 residues. The CDR3, as DNA: TGTGCCAGCGGAACGACAGGGCATTCCTACGAGCAGTACTTC. Translating it yields CASGTTGHSYEQYF.

The V gene is TRBV30, the J gene TRBJ1-1, with TRBD1 as a possible D gene (6 bases). Germline-derived CDR1 and CDR2 are GTSNPN and SVGIG (reference sequence). The CDR3 totals 11 residues. V shed 3 bases and J shed 7 bases, with 9 bases lying between them. As DNA, the CDR3 is TGTGCCTGGAGCCAGACAGGTGAAGCTTTCTTT. It is translated as CAWSQTGEAFF.

The chain joins TRBV28 to TRBJ1-2; D remains unclear. The germline V gene encodes CDR1 MDHEN and CDR2 SYDVKM. This CDR3 comprises 14 residues. Trimming removed 10 bases at V and 0 bases at J, with 15 bases between. The CDR3 loop is CATAGSQSNYGYTF. In nucleotides, the CDR3 is TGTGCCACAGCGGGATCCCAGTCTAACTATGGCTACACCTTC.

The V gene is TRBV7-2, the J gene TRBJ1-2, with 8 bases that match TRBD1. In germline, CDR1 is SGHTA, CDR2 FQGNSA. CDR3 length equals 13 residues. The trim removed 3 bases at V and 7 bases at J, leaving 4 bases unmatched. CDR3 loop: CASSFGRGLGYTF. The CDR3 nucleotides read TGTGCCAGCAGCTTCGGCAGGGGGCTTGGCTACACCTTC.

DNA for the CDR3: TGTGCCAGCAGCCAAGGGAGTCTGGGTTACTCTGGAAACACCATATATTTT. Amino acid sequence: CASSQGSLGYSGNTIYF. The chain has TRBV14 and TRBJ1-3; no firm D call. This CDR3 contains 17 residues. Germline V lookup: CDR1 SGHDN, CDR2 FVKESK. Trimming took off 1 base at V and 0 bases at J, with 13 bases between the two ends.

This chain connects TRBV27 to TRBJ2-2, with TRBD2 identical over 14 bases. V was clipped by 6 bases and J by 5 bases; unmatched bases: 5. The CDR3 contains 16 residues. Germline lookup yields CDR1 MNHEY and CDR2 SMNVEV (reference sequence). The chain's CDR3 is CASSLGTSGGTGELFF. The CDR3 DNA is TGTGCCAGCAGCCTTGGGACTAGCGGGGGTACCGGGGAGCTGTTTTTT.

V and J are TRBV7-8 and TRBJ1-4; 9 bases are a match to TRBD1. The ends lost 5 bases at V and 7 bases at J; junction bases unmatched: 8. Looked up from germline, CDR1 is SGHVS and CDR2 is FQNEAQ. The CDR3 has 15 residues. The CDR3 sequence: CASSKNTGGGEKLFF. The CDR3 coding sequence is TGTGCCAGCAGCAAAAACACAGGGGGCGGTGAAAAACTGTTTTTT. The full variable domain, with the rest looked up from reference TRBV7-8 and TRBJ1-4, is GAGVSQSPRYKVAKRGQDVALRCDPISGHVSLFWYQQALGQGPEFLTYFQNEAQLDKSGLPSDRFFAERPEGSVSTLKIQRTQQEDSAVYLCASSKNTGGGEKLFFGSGTQLSVL.

The CDR3 here is CATLGSSPGRSPLHF. Written as DNA, the CDR3 is TGTGCCACCCTCGGGTCCTCACCTGGTAGATCACCCCTCCACTTT. This chain links TRBV6-6 with TRBJ1-6; D is unclear. Trimming took off 10 bases at V and 10 bases at J, with 23 bases between the two ends. Germline CDR1 reads MNHNY; CDR2 reads SVGAGI (reference sequence). This CDR3 has 15 residues.

This clone was seen just once. The V call is TRBV7-9, the J call TRBJ2-7; D call uncertain. Germline V gives CDR1 SEHNR, CDR2 FQNEAQ (reference sequence). V lost 6 bases to trimming and J lost 4 bases, with 13 bases between them. The CDR3 has 13 residues. The CDR3, as DNA: TGTGCCAGCAGTACAGAGAACCTGTACGAGCAGTACTTC. Translated: CASSTENLYEQYF.

The J gene is TRBJ2-7, the V gene TRBV15, with a possible D match to TRBD1 (5 bases). Germline CDR1 is LNHNV and CDR2 is YYDKDF (reference sequence). V was shortened by 0 bases and J by 13 bases, with 19 bases between the two germline ends. CDR3 length equals 14 residues. The CDR3 reads CATSREAVRQGRYF. The DNA for the CDR3 is TGTGCCACCAGCAGAGAGGCGGTTAGGCAGGGCCGATACTTC.

The rearrangement joins TRBV5-1 to TRBJ1-5; 8 bases line up with TRBD1. The CDR3 loop spans 15 amino acids. V lost 4 bases, J lost 8 bases, and 11 bases stayed unmatched. CDR1 and CDR2 from the germline V gene are SGHRS and YFSETQ. The CDR3 sequence is CASSAQGAPGEPQHF. CDR3 coding DNA: TGCGCCAGCAGCGCCCAGGGGGCGCCGGGGGAGCCCCAGCATTTT.

The genes are TRBV5-1 and TRBJ2-1; TRBD1 matches at 8 bases. V gave up 1 base and J gave up 6 bases; unmatched junction bases: 12. Germline CDR1 and CDR2: SGHRS and YFSETQ. The length of the CDR3 is 17 residues. The CDR3 DNA is TGCGCCAGCAGCTTGTCTGTAGGGCAGGGGGCGGCCAATGAGCAGTTCTTC. Amino acids: CASSLSVGQGAANEQFF.

The chain is built from TRBV3-1 (or the pseudogene TRBV3-2) and TRBJ1-4; D perhaps matches TRBD1 (6 bases). Germline V gene sequence: CDR1 LGHDT, CDR2 YNNKEL (reference sequence). V was cut by 6 bases and J by 11 bases, with 16 bases left in between. The CDR3 is made up of 13 amino acids. CDR3 residues: CASRPSDSSKLFF. The CDR3 DNA follows: TGTGCCAGCAGACCTTCGGACAGTTCGAAACTGTTTTTT.

V is TRBV28 and J is TRBJ1-5; the D is unclear. The CDR3 has 14 amino acids. The V end lost 10 bases, the J end lost 7 bases, and 20 bases lay between the germline ends. Germline V gene lookup returns CDR1 MDHEN and CDR2 SYDVKM. CDR3 bases: TGTGCCATCACCCGGGCGGGTTCTGGGCAGCCCCAGCATTTT. Translation: CAITRAGSGQPQHF.